This is a list of T cell receptor beta chains from one sample in a study of control samples from healthy donors and cancer patients. Profiling relied on immunoSEQ multiplex PCR, and the TCRdb table lists in-frame clones only, not all of them. The sample contains approximately 180,000 clones, under 95% of which appear only once. The sequenced sample consisted of blood. All receptors come from a woman aged 18 to 35 in good health. The CDR3 runs from the conserved cysteine through the conserved F or W. A D gene is named only where the DNA matches it firmly. A clone size is listed for some rows: how often the clone was seen (once, few, many), or a class if it is expanded.

d_gene	j_gene	v_gene	abundance	CDR3nt	CDR3aa
NA	TRBJ1-5	TRBV3-1/TRBV3-2	few	TGTGCCAGCAGCTCGTTTTCGGGCGGCAATCAGCCCCAGCATTTT	CASSSFSGGNQPQHF
TRBD1	TRBJ1-2	TRBV9	NA	TGTGCCAGCAGCTCTCAGACAGGGGCCAACTATGGCTACACCTTC	CASSSQTGANYGYTF
TRBD1	TRBJ2-5	TRBV10-1	medium-sized	TGCGCCAGCAGTGAGGGGCAGGGGGACGGAGAGACCCAGTACTTC	CASSEGQGDGETQYF
TRBD2	TRBJ2-3	TRBV19	NA	TGTGCCAGTAGTATGGGAACTAGCGGGGGGCAGTATTTT	CASSMGTSGGQYF
NA	TRBJ2-2	TRBV24-1	once	TGTGCCACCAGTGATTTTATCGCGGGACTTCGGACCGGGGAGCTGTTTTTT	CATSDFIAGLRTGELFF
NA	TRBJ1-1	TRBV10-1	NA	TGCGCCAGCAGGATAGACACAAACACTGAAGCTTTCTTT	CASRIDTNTEAFF
NA	TRBJ1-2	TRBV2	NA	TGTGCCAGCAACAGCTGGGGACGCGGCTACACCTTC	CASNSWGRGYTF
NA	TRBJ2-1	TRBV13	NA	TGTGCCAGCAGCCCCCGGCGAAGATACAATGAGCAGTTCTTC	CASSPRRRYNEQFF
NA	TRBJ1-4	TRBV4-2	NA	TGTGCCAGCAGCCAAGACAGGGGCCAGGGTCATGAAAAACTGTTTTTT	CASSQDRGQGHEKLFF
NA	TRBJ2-7	TRBV7-9	NA	TGTGCCAGCAGCCTGACGTTTGCCCTTCGCTACGAGCAGTACTTC	CASSLTFALRYEQYF
NA	TRBJ2-5	TRBV28	NA	TGTGCCAGCAGTTTGGGCAGGGGTCTACTTAGTCAAGAGACCCAGTACTTC	CASSLGRGLLSQETQYF
NA	TRBJ2-7	TRBV4-3	once	TGCGCCAGCAGCCAGGGGAGGAGGGACTACGAGCAGTACTTC	CASSQGRRDYEQYF
NA	TRBJ2-7	TRBV10-3	once	TGTGCCATCAGGATGCGGGGACAGAGCTACGAGCAGTACTTC	CAIRMRGQSYEQYF
NA	TRBJ1-1	TRBV29-1	once	TGCAGCGTTGTGGGGCCGGGGGCTTGGACTGAAGCTTTCTTT	CSVVGPGAWTEAFF
NA	TRBJ1-5	TRBV28	NA	TGTGCCAGCAGACCTGACCACCGGGAGTTCGGTCAGCCCCAGCATTTT	CASRPDHREFGQPQHF
NA	TRBJ1-1	TRBV9	once	TGTGCCAGCAGCGCCTCGACAGGGAACACTGAAGCTTTCTTT	CASSASTGNTEAFF
NA	TRBJ1-2	TRBV27	NA	TGTGCCAGCAGTTCGGGCAGATTGGGGGAACTCTATGGCTACACCTTC	CASSSGRLGELYGYTF
NA	TRBJ1-6	TRBV5-1	NA	TGCGCCAGCAGCTTGGAGGCAGGCGATTCACCCCTCCACTTT	CASSLEAGDSPLHF
NA	TRBJ1-2	TRBV6-2/TRBV6-3	NA	TGTGCCAGCAGTCCAGTCTCAGCCCTTTATGGCTACACCTTC	CASSPVSALYGYTF
NA	TRBJ1-5	TRBV7-3	NA	TGTGCCAGCAGCTTAAAGGGGGGCTCGGGTCAGCCCCAGCATTTT	CASSLKGGSGQPQHF
TRBD1	TRBJ1-6	TRBV2	NA	TGTGCCAGCAGTGAGGACAGGGGGCTTTCACCCCTCCACTTT	CASSEDRGLSPLHF
NA	TRBJ1-1	TRBV18	NA	TGTGCCAGCTCACCCACCTTGAACACTGAAGCTTTCTTT	CASSPTLNTEAFF
NA	TRBJ1-3	TRBV19	NA	TGTGCCAGTAGTATTATCGGGGCAGACTCTGGAAACACCATATATTTT	CASSIIGADSGNTIYF
TRBD1	TRBJ1-5	TRBV6-5	NA	TGTGCCAGCCAACAGGGGGCAAGTCAGCCCCAGCATTTT	CASQQGASQPQHF
NA	TRBJ2-5	TRBV6-5	NA	TGTGCCAGCGGGAGCCTCACGACGGAGACCCAGTACTTC	CASGSLTTETQYF
NA	TRBJ2-2	TRBV11-2	few	TGTGCCAGCAGCTTAGGGAGGGGGTTTATGGGGAAGAACACCGGGGAGCTGTTTTTT	CASSLGRGFMGKNTGELFF
NA	TRBJ1-5	TRBV12-5	few	TGTGCTAGTGGTTTGGGTGATGGGCAGCCCCAGCATTTT	CASGLGDGQPQHF
TRBD2	TRBJ2-5	TRBV7-2	NA	TGTGCCAGCAGCAAGGGGGGGACTAGCGGGGGGGAGACCCAGTACTTC	CASSKGGTSGGETQYF
TRBD2	TRBJ2-5	TRBV28	NA	TGTGCCAGCAGTTTAGTCCGGCTAGCGGGGTACCAAGAGACCCAGTACTTC	CASSLVRLAGYQETQYF
NA	TRBJ2-7	TRBV5-1	NA	TGCGCCAGCAGGCGGGACAGTTCGTACGAGCAGTACTTC	CASRRDSSYEQYF
TRBD2	TRBJ2-3	TRBV7-9	NA	TGTGCCAGCAGCCGACTAGCGGCCACAGATACGCAGTATTTT	CASSRLAATDTQYF
NA	TRBJ1-3	TRBV14	NA	TGTGCCAGCAGCCGCCGGGACGGAAGATCTGGAAACACCATATATTTT	CASSRRDGRSGNTIYF
NA	TRBJ1-2	TRBV7-2	NA	TGTGCCAGCAGCTTAGTGGGGAGCTATGGCTACACCTTC	CASSLVGSYGYTF
TRBD1	TRBJ1-5	TRBV12-5	NA	TGTGCTAGTGGCCAGGACAGGAATCAGCCCCAGCATTTT	CASGQDRNQPQHF
NA	TRBJ2-6	TRBV7-8	NA	TGTGCCAGCAGCTTAGCGGACTTTGGAGGTGGGGCCAACGTCCTGACTTTC	CASSLADFGGGANVLTF
NA	TRBJ1-5	TRBV30	NA	TGTGCCTGGAGTGTAAATTTCAGCAATCAGCCCCAGCATTTT	CAWSVNFSNQPQHF
NA	TRBJ1-1	TRBV5-4	once	TGTGCCAGCAGGAGTAGGGGGAACACTGAAGCTTTCTTT	CASRSRGNTEAFF
NA	TRBJ1-2	TRBV5-5	NA	TGTGCCAGCAGGCCCGGTGGGGGCAGCTATGGCTACACCTTC	CASRPGGGSYGYTF
NA	TRBJ1-5	TRBV7-2	NA	TGTGCCAGCAGCGATATCAGGGGTCAGCCCCAGCATTTT	CASSDIRGQPQHF
TRBD2	TRBJ2-7	TRBV27	NA	TGTGCCAGCAGTTTATTGGGGTCTAGCGGGACCTACGAGCAGTACTTC	CASSLLGSSGTYEQYF
NA	TRBJ1-5	TRBV28	NA	TGTGCCAGCAGTTTTGGTGGGAGCAATCAGCCCCAGCATTTT	CASSFGGSNQPQHF
TRBD2	TRBJ2-1	TRBV3-1/TRBV3-2	once	TGTGCCAGCAGCCAACTACTAGCGGCCTCCTACAATGAGCAGTTCTTC	CASSQLLAASYNEQFF
NA	TRBJ1-2	TRBV24-1	NA	TGTGCCACCAGTGTTGGGGGGGGCTATGGCTACACCTTC	CATSVGGGYGYTF
TRBD1	TRBJ1-2	TRBV7-9	NA	TGTGCCAGCAGCTTAGACGGTGACAGGGGCGATGGCTACACCTTC	CASSLDGDRGDGYTF
NA	TRBJ1-2	TRBV5-1	NA	TGCGCCAGCAGCTTGGAATTGGGAAGTGGCTACACCTTC	CASSLELGSGYTF
TRBD2	TRBJ2-3	TRBV28	NA	TGTGCCAGCAGTTTCTTGAGTAGCGGGAGAACAGATACGCAGTATTTT	CASSFLSSGRTDTQYF
NA	TRBJ2-5	TRBV20-1	NA	TGCAGTGCTTGGTGGGCAGAGACCCAGTACTTC	CSAWWAETQYF
NA	TRBJ2-1	TRBV7-8	NA	TGTGCCAGCAGCCCGATGACAGTCGGAGAGCAGTTCTTC	CASSPMTVGEQFF
NA	TRBJ2-5	TRBV29-1	NA	TGCAGCGTTGATTCTGGGGGCAGAGAGACCCAGTACTTC	CSVDSGGRETQYF
NA	TRBJ1-6	TRBV7-9	NA	TGTGCCAGCAGCTTAGAAGTGGGCTATAATTCACCCCTCCACTTT	CASSLEVGYNSPLHF
NA	TRBJ2-2	TRBV28	once	TGTGCCAGCAGTTTCCCCGGTACCGGGGAGCTGTTTTTT	CASSFPGTGELFF